The sequence of this T cell receptor (beta chain) was determined in a study of T cell repertoires in cytomegalovirus infection. The CDR3 consists of 14 residues. Trimming shortened V by 1 base and J by 0 bases, and 6 bases separated the two germline ends. CDR1 is KGHSH and CDR2 is LQKENI in the germline V gene. MiXCR, applied by TCRdb to the reads, yields one record per CDR3 protein. The table lists some 480,000 distinct CDR3 sequences, 30% to 40% of them singletons. Note on this clonotype: Its antigen is unidentified.

The sequence was obtained from a human donor in good health (CMV status not recorded). Some clones in this sample may be carry-over from other donors' samples. The source was cultured PBMCs, collected from culture after CMV antigen stimulation. This chain links TRBV18 with TRBJ1-2; unclear D gene. DNA of the CDR3: TGTGCCAGCTCACCACGCCGAGCTAACTATGGCTACACCTTC. Protein sequence: CASSPRRANYGYTF. Complete variable domain (other parts from reference TRBV18 and TRBJ1-2): NAGVMQNPRHLVRRRGQEARLRCSPMKGHSHVYWYRQLPEEGLKFMVYLQKENIIDESGMPKERFSAEFPKEGPSILRIQQVVRGDSAAYFCASSPRRANYGYTFGSGTRLTVV.